The rows below give T cell receptor beta chains drawn from one sample of a study of T cell changes during pregnancy in multiple sclerosis. Repertoires were generated with immunoSEQ multiplex PCR, while TCRdb's copy carries only in-frame clones and drops some. The data contain tens of thousands of clones, around 89% of them seen just once; the ten biggest clones take up approximately 5%. The sequencing used peripheral blood, collected after pregnancy. These TCRs come from a female donor in good health, enrolled as a control in a pregnancy study. The CDR3 runs from the conserved cysteine through the conserved F or W. A D gene is named only where the DNA matches it firmly. Clone size, where shown, is once, few, many, or a class for clones that have expanded.

J gene: TRBJ2-7; clone size: .; V gene: TRBV4-1; D gene: TRBD1; CDR3 DNA: TGCGCCAGCAGCCAGGAGGACAGGGGGACCTACGAGCAGTACTTC; CDR3 protein: CASSQEDRGTYEQYF
J gene: TRBJ1-3; clone size: once; V gene: TRBV7-9; D gene: .; CDR3 DNA: TGTGCCAGCAGCTTAGAGGGCAGGGGCCTCTCTGGAAACACCATATATTTT; CDR3 protein: CASSLEGRGLSGNTIYF
J gene: TRBJ2-1; clone size: .; V gene: TRBV5-1; D gene: TRBD2; CDR3 DNA: TGCGCCAGCAGCTTGATTCCTAGCGGGGGTCACAATGAGCAGTTCTTC; CDR3 protein: CASSLIPSGGHNEQFF
J gene: TRBJ2-1; clone size: .; V gene: TRBV7-9; D gene: TRBD2; CDR3 DNA: TGTGCCAGCAGGGCACCGGCTAGCGGGGAACGATGGAATGAGCAGTTCTTC; CDR3 protein: CASRAPASGERWNEQFF
J gene: TRBJ2-1; clone size: .; V gene: TRBV19; D gene: TRBD2; CDR3 DNA: TGTGCCAGTAGTATCGACCCTAGCGGGCGCTCCTACAATGAGCAGTTCTTC; CDR3 protein: CASSIDPSGRSYNEQFF
J gene: TRBJ1-2; clone size: .; V gene: TRBV6-4; D gene: TRBD1; CDR3 DNA: TGTGCCAGCAGTGCCAATTCCGGGACAGGGGGCTCTGGCTACACCTTC; CDR3 protein: CASSANSGTGGSGYTF
J gene: TRBJ1-6; clone size: once; V gene: TRBV11-2; D gene: .; CDR3 DNA: TGTGCCAGCAGCTTTACAGGGCAAACTAATTCACCCCTCCACTTT; CDR3 protein: CASSFTGQTNSPLHF
J gene: TRBJ1-6; clone size: .; V gene: TRBV28; D gene: TRBD1; CDR3 DNA: TGTGCCAGCAGTCCAGTTTCCGCCGGGACAGGAAAGTGGAATTCTTCACCCCTCCACTTT; CDR3 protein: CASSPVSAGTGKWNSSPLHF
J gene: TRBJ1-1; clone size: .; V gene: TRBV7-8; D gene: TRBD1; CDR3 DNA: TGTGCCAGCAGCTCAACAGGGGCGAGTGTTAAGAACACTGAAGCTTTCTTT; CDR3 protein: CASSSTGASVKNTEAFF
J gene: TRBJ2-7; clone size: .; V gene: TRBV2; D gene: .; CDR3 DNA: TGTGCCAGCAGGAGCGGGTCCTACGAGCAGTACTTC; CDR3 protein: CASRSGSYEQYF
J gene: TRBJ1-6; clone size: .; V gene: TRBV6-1; D gene: .; CDR3 DNA: TGTGCCAGCAGTGAAGCGCGATCACCCCTCCACTTT; CDR3 protein: CASSEARSPLHF
J gene: TRBJ2-1; clone size: .; V gene: TRBV4-3; D gene: .; CDR3 DNA: TGCGCCAGCAGCCAGGACTCTGGGTGGTCCTTAGACAATGAGCAGTTCTTC; CDR3 protein: CASSQDSGWSLDNEQFF
J gene: TRBJ1-2; clone size: .; V gene: TRBV10-3; D gene: .; CDR3 DNA: TGTGCCATCAAGAGTGACGCTGGTCAGGTTCCCCCGTATGGCTACACCTTC; CDR3 protein: CAIKSDAGQVPPYGYTF
J gene: TRBJ2-7; clone size: once; V gene: TRBV19; D gene: .; CDR3 DNA: TGTGCCAGTAGCCCCCGGGTATCCTACGAGCAGTACTTC; CDR3 protein: CASSPRVSYEQYF